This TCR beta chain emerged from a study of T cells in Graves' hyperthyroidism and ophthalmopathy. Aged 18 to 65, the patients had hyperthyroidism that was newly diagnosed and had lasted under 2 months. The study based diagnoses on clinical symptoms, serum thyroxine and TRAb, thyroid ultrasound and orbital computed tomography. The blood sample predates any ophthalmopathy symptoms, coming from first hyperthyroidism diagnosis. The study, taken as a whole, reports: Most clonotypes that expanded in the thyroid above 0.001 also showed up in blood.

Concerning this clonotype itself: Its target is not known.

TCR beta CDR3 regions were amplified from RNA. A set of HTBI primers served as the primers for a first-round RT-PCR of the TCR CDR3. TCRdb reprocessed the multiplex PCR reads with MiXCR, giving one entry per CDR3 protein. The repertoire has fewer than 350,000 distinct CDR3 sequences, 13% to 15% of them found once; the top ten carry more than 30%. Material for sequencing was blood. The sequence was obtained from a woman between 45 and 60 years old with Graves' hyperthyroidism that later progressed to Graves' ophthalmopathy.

The chain's CDR3 is CASSPRGLGTGFSGYTF. CDR3 bases: TGTGCCAGCTCACCTCGGGGCCTCGGGACAGGGTTCTCTGGCTACACCTTC. The chain links TRBV18 to TRBJ1-2, with 9 bases matching TRBD1. Losses at the gene ends were 3 bases for V and 7 bases for J; bases not matched to a gene: 15. Germline CDR1 KGHSH, CDR2 LQKENI. This CDR3 contains 17 residues. Complete variable domain (other parts from reference TRBV18 and TRBJ1-2): NAGVMQNPRHLVRRRGQEARLRCSPMKGHSHVYWYRQLPEEGLKFMVYLQKENIIDESGMPKERFSAEFPKEGPSILRIQQVVRGDSAAYFCASSPRGLGTGFSGYTFGSGTRLTVV.